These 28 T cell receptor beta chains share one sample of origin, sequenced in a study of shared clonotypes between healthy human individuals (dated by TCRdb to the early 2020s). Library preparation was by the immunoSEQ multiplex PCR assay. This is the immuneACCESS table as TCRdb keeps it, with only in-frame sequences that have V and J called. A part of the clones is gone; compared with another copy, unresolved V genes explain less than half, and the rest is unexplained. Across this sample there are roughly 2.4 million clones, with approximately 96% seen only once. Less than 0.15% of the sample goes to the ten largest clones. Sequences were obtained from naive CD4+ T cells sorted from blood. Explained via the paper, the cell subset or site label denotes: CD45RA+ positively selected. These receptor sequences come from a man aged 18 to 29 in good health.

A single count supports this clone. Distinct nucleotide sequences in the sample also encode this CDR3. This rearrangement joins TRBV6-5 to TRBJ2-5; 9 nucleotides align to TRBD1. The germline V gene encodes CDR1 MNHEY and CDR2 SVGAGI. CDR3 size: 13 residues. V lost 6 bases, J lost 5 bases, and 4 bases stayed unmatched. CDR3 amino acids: CASSYRGRETQYF. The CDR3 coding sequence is TGTGCCAGCAGCTACAGGGGGCGTGAGACCCAGTACTTC.

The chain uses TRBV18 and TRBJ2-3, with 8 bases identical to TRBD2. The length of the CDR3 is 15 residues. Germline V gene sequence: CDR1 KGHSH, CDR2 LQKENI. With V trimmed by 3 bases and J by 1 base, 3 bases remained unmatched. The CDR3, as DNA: TGTGCCAGCTCACCGATCGGGGGGGGCACAGATACGCAGTATTTT. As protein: CASSPIGGGTDTQYF. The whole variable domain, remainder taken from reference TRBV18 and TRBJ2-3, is NAGVMQNPRHLVRRRGQEARLRCSPMKGHSHVYWYRQLPEEGLKFMVYLQKENIIDESGMPKERFSAEFPKEGPSILRIQQVVRGDSAAYFCASSPIGGGTDTQYFGPGTRLTVL.

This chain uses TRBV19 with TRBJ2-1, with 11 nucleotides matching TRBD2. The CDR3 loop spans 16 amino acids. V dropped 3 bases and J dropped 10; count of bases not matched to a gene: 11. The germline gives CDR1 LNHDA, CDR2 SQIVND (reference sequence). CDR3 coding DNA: TGTGCCAGTAGTATCGGCCTAGCGGGAGGAACATACGAGCAGTTCTTC. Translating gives CASSIGLAGGTYEQFF. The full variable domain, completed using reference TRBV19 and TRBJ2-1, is DGGITQSPKYLFRKEGQNVTLSCEQNLNHDAMYWYRQDPGQGLRLIYYSQIVNDFQKGDIAEGYSVSREKKESFPLTVTSAQKNPTAFYLCASSIGLAGGTYEQFFGPGTRLTVL.

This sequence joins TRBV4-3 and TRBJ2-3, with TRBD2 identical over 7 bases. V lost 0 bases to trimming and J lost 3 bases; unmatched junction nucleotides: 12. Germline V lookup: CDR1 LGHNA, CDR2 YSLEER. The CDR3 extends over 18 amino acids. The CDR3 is CASSQESASQGGTDTQYF. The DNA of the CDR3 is TGCGCCAGCAGCCAAGAGTCGGCTTCTCAGGGAGGGACAGATACGCAGTATTTT.

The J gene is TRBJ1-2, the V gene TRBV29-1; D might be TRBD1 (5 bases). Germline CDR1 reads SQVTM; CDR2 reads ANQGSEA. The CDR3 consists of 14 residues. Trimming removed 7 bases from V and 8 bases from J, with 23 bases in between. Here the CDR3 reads CSATPGPGSGGYTF. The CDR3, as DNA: TGCAGCGCCACCCCAGGGCCAGGGTCGGGAGGCTACACCTTC.

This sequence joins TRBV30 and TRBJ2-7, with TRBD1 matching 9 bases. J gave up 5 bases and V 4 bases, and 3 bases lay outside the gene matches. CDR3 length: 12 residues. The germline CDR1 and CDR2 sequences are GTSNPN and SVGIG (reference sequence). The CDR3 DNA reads TGTGCCTGGAACCGGGACAGGGACGAGCAGTACTTC. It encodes CAWNRDRDEQYF.

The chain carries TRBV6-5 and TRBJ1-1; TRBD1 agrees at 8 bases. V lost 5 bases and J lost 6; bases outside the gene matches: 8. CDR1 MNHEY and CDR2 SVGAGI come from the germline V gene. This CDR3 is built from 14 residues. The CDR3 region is CASSDRQGRAEAFF. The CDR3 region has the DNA TGTGCCAGCAGTGACCGACAGGGGAGGGCTGAAGCTTTCTTT.

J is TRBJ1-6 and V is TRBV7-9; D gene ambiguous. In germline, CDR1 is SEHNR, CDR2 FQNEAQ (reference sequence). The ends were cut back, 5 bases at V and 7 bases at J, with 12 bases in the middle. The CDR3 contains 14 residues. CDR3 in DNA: TGTGCCAGCAGCCGAGAAGTATCCAATTCACCCCTCCACTTT. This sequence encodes CASSREVSNSPLHF.

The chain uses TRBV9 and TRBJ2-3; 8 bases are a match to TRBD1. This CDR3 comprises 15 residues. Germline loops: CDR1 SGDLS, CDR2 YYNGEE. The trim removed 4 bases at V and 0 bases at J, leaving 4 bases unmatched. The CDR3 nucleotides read TGTGCCAGCAGCACCCAGGGGGCAAGCACAGATACGCAGTATTTT. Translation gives CASSTQGASTDTQYF.

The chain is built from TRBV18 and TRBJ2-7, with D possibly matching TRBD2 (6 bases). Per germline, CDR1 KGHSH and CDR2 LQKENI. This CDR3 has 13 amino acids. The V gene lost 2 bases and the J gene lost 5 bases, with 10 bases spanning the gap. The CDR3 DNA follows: TGTGCCAGCTCACCAGGGGGGTTCGACGAGCAGTACTTC. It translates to CASSPGGFDEQYF.

CDR3 amino acids: CASNSPPRGTEAFF. As DNA, the CDR3 is TGTGCCAGCAATTCCCCCCCCAGGGGCACTGAAGCTTTCTTT. V is TRBV28 and J is TRBJ1-1; perhaps TRBD1 as D (6 bases). V was trimmed by 7 bases and J by 4 bases, leaving 16 bases between them. Germline V gives CDR1 MDHEN, CDR2 SYDVKM. CDR3 length equals 14 residues.

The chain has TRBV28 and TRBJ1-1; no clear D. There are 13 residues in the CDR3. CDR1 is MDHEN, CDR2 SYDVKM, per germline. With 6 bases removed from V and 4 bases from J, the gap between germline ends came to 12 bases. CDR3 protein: CASRQSVTTEAFF. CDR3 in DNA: TGTGCCAGCAGACAGTCCGTTACCACTGAAGCTTTCTTT.

CDR3 DNA sequence: TGTGCCAGCAGTTACGCCGGGAATGAGCAGTTCTTC. Translating gives CASSYAGNEQFF. V is TRBV6-6 and J is TRBJ2-1; D ambiguous. The CDR3 sequence is 12 residues long. Germline V lookup: CDR1 MNHNY, CDR2 SVGAGI (reference sequence). V lost 2 bases and J lost 7, with 6 bases in between.

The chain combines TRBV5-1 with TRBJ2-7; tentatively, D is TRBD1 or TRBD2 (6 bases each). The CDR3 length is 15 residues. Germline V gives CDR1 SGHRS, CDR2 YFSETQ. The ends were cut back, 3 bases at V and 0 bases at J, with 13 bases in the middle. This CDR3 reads CASSWTETSSYEQYF. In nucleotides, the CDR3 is TGCGCCAGCAGCTGGACAGAGACTAGCTCCTACGAGCAGTACTTC.

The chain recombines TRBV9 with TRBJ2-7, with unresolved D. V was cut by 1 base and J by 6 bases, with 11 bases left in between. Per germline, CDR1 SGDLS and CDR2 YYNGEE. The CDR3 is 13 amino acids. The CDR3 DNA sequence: TGTGCCAGCAGCGTACTGGAATTGGGCGAGCAGTACTTC. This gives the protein CASSVLELGEQYF.

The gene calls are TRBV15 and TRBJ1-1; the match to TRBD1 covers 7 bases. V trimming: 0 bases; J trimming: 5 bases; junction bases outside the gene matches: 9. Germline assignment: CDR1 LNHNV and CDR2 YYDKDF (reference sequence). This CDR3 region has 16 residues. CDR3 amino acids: CATSRDLTGVVTEAFF. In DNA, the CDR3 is TGTGCCACCAGCAGAGATCTCACAGGGGTGGTTACTGAAGCTTTCTTT.

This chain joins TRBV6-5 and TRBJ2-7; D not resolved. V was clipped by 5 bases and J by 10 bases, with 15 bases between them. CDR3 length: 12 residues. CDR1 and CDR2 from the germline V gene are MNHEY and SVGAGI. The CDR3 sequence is CASSNGPLLQYF. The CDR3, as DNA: TGTGCCAGCAGTAACGGACCCCTCCTTCAGTACTTC.

The CDR3 nucleotides are TGTGCCAGCAGCCGGGACGGGGAGACCCAGTACTTC. Its protein is CASSRDGETQYF. This chain links TRBV11-3 with TRBJ2-5, with D perhaps matching TRBD1 or TRBD2 (5 bases each). The germline CDR1 and CDR2 sequences are SGHNT and YENEEA. Trimming shortened V by 5 bases and J by 5 bases, and 9 bases separated the two germline ends. The CDR3 spans 12 residues. Using reference TRBV11-3 and TRBJ2-5 for the parts outside the CDR3, the full variable domain is EAGVVQSPRYKIIEKKQPVAFWCNPISGHNTLYWYLQNLGQGPELLIRYENEEAVDDSQLPKDRFSAERLKGVDSTLKIQPAELGDSAVYLCASSRDGETQYFGPGTRLLVL.

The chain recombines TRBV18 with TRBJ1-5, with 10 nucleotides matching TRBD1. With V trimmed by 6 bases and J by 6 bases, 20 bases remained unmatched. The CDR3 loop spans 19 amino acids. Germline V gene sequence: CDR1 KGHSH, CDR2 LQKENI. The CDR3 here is CASSEGARTGGRIGQPQHF. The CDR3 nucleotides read TGTGCCAGCTCCGAAGGAGCGCGGACAGGGGGTAGGATTGGTCAGCCCCAGCATTTT.

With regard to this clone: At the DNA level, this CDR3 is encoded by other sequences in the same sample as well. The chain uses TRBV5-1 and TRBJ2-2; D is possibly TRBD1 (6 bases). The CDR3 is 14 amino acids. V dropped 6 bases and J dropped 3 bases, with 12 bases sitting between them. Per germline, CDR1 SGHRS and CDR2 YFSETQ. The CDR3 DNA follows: TGCGCCAGCACCTCGTCAGGGGACACCGGGGAGCTGTTTTTT. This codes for CASTSSGDTGELFF.

The CDR3 DNA follows: TGTGCCAGCAGTTACACAACAGGGCTTCTCGAGACCCAGTACTTC. It specifies CASSYTTGLLETQYF. V usage is TRBV6-5 and J usage is TRBJ2-5; a possible D gene is TRBD1 (6 bases). Looked up from germline, CDR1 is MNHEY and CDR2 is SVGAGI. Trimming stripped 2 bases from V and 5 bases from J, with 15 bases between. This CDR3 spans 15 amino acids.

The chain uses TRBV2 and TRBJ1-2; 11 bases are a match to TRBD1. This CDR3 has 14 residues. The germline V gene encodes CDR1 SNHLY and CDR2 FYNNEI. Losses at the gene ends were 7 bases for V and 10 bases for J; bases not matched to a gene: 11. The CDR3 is CASISDRGRLDYTF. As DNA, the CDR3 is TGTGCCAGCATTTCGGACAGGGGGCGCCTAGACTACACCTTC.

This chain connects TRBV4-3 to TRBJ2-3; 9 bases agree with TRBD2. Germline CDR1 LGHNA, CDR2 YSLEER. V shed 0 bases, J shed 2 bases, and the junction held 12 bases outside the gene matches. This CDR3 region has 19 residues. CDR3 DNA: TGCGCCAGCAGCCAAGATAAGGTAGCGGGGGCCCTCCACACAGATACGCAGTATTTT. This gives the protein CASSQDKVAGALHTDTQYF.

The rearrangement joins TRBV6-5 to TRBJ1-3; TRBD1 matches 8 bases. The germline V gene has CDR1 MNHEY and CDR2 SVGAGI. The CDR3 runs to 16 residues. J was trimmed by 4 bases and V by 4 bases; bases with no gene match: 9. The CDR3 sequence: CASSSPDRVGGNTIYF. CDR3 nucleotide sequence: TGTGCCAGCAGTTCTCCGGACAGGGTCGGCGGAAACACCATATATTTT.

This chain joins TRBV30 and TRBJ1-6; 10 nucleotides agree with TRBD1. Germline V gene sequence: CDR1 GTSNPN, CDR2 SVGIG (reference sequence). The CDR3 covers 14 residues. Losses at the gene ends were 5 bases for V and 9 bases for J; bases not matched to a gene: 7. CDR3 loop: CAWCLGTGASPLHF. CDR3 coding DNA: TGTGCCTGGTGCCTCGGGACAGGGGCTTCACCCCTCCACTTT.

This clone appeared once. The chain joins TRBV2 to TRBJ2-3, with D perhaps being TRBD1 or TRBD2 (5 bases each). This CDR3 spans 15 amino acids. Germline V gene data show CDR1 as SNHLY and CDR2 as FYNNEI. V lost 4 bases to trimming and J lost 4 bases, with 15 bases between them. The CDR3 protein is CASSVEGVGADTQYF. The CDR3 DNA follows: TGTGCCAGCAGTGTAGAGGGAGTAGGGGCAGATACGCAGTATTTT.

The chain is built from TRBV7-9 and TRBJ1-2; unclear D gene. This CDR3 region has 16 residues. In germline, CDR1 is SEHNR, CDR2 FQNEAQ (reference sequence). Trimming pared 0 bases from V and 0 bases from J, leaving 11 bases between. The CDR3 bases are TGTGCCAGCAGCTTAGCGGGGTCGCCCGCTAACTATGGCTACACCTTC. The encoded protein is CASSLAGSPANYGYTF.

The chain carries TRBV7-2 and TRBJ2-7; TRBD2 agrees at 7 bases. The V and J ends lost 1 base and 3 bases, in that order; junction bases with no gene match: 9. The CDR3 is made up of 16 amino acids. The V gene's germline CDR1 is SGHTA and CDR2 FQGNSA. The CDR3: CASSLGAGSGVYEQYF. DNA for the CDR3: TGTGCCAGCAGCTTAGGAGCGGGATCGGGAGTCTACGAGCAGTACTTC.